A selection of T cell receptor beta chains follows, all from one sample in a study. TCRdb itself ran the RT-PCR reads through MiXCR, one entry per CDR3 protein. The top ten hold just over 3.5% of the sample, which has about 680,000 distinct CDR3 sequences, over 12% seen once. The sequencing sample was made of memory CD4+ T cells from blood. The receptors originated from a female donor in good health, serving as a healthy control. CDR3s leave out the opening cysteine and the closing phenylalanine or tryptophan.

TRBJ1-2 | TRBV27 | ASSLSIAGGGYT
TRBJ1-4 | TRBV28 | ASSDTDRVEKLF
TRBJ2-5 | TRBV5-1 | ASTQGTGVKTQY
TRBJ2-7 | TRBV18 | ASSPPGLAGPYEQY
TRBJ2-1 | TRBV20-1 | SARSDRSSYNEQF
TRBJ2-7 | TRBV6-5 | ASKGTYEQY
TRBJ2-1 | TRBV5-1 | ASSFQGQDEQF
TRBJ1-3 | TRBV4-3 | ASSQGGDRGHTIY
TRBJ1-2 | TRBV25-1 | ASSELAGYYGYT
TRBJ2-7 | TRBV20-1 | SASWWASGRAPFPLEQY
TRBJ2-7 | TRBV6-2/TRBV6-3 | ASSYDGSGTNYEQY
TRBJ1-6 | TRBV15 | ATSREGRGSPLH
TRBJ1-1 | TRBV6-2/TRBV6-3 | ASRRGGPNTEAF
TRBJ2-2 | TRBV4-3 | ASSQQTGATGELF
TRBJ1-2 | TRBV12-3/TRBV12-4 | ASTRNGYGYT
TRBJ2-4 | TRBV20-1 | SARWFASPDIQY
TRBJ2-5 | TRBV7-2 | ASSLGQGWQETQY
TRBJ2-5 | TRBV20-1 | SARSRQGVQETQY
TRBJ1-2 | TRBV10-3 | AIRDRTDYGYT
TRBJ2-7 | TRBV29-1 | SVATESRGEQY
TRBJ1-6 | TRBV12-3/TRBV12-4 | ASSLWLGPPLSNSPLH
TRBJ2-7 | TRBV6-6 | ATDPGQRYEQY
TRBJ1-2 | TRBV7-2 | ASSSEGTGLVGYT
TRBJ1-3 | TRBV4-2 | PSSQGGWDTIY
TRBJ2-1 | TRBV9 | ASSVGIPSGEQF
TRBJ1-2 | TRBV5-6 | ASSLRGVGGIPYGYT
TRBJ1-2 | TRBV9 | ASGGLGKTPSGYT
TRBJ2-1 | TRBV3-1 | ASSQDRAAVDEQF
TRBJ2-1 | TRBV6-2/TRBV6-3 | ASSYDSVYEQF
TRBJ1-3 | TRBV5-4 | ASSKTASGNTIY
TRBJ1-5 | TRBV24-1 | ATSDLTPGVSNQPQH
TRBJ2-1 | TRBV20-1 | SARGGRPYNEQF
TRBJ1-5 | TRBV10-3 | AISETNQPQH
TRBJ2-5 | TRBV4-2 | ASSQDRGGTAGGQPQY